These 18 T cell receptor beta chains were all obtained from the same sample, sequenced in a study of blood T cells in healthy people across ages. A sample-barcoded 5' primer and a J-beta primer mix were used in a second PCR of about 7 to 12 cycles. TCRdb used MiXCR to reprocess the 5' RACE reads, holding one entry per CDR3 protein. The table includes fewer than 2,000,000 distinct CDR3 sequences, roughly 43% detected once. What was sequenced was blood. These receptors all stem from a human donor in good health.

The chain links TRBV9 to TRBJ1-2, with 8 bases identical to TRBD1. This CDR3 spans 15 amino acids. Germline V gene lookup returns CDR1 SGDLS and CDR2 YYNGEE. V lost 3 bases to trimming and J lost 5 bases; unmatched junction nucleotides: 9. In nucleotides, the CDR3 is TGTGCCAGCAGCGAACGGACAGGGATCGGTTATGGCTACACCTTC. It encodes CASSERTGIGYGYTF.

V is TRBV2 and J is TRBJ2-4, with D tentatively TRBD1 or TRBD2 (5 bases each). Germline V lookup: CDR1 SNHLY, CDR2 FYNNEI. Trimming pared 3 bases from V and 2 bases from J, leaving 8 bases between. The CDR3 is made up of 14 amino acids. CDR3 residues: CASSDEGTKNIQYF. The CDR3 nucleotides are TGTGCCAGCAGTGACGAGGGGACCAAAAACATTCAGTACTTC.

This clonotype was found many times. The V call is TRBV29-1, the J call TRBJ2-1, with D perhaps TRBD2 (7 bases). With 5 bases removed from V and 7 bases from J, the gap between germline ends came to 21 bases. CDR1 is SQVTM, CDR2 ANQGSEA, per germline. The CDR3 contains 15 residues. CDR3 DNA sequence: TGCAGCGTTTCCGGCGGGGGCTTACAATGGAATGAGCAGTTCTTC. This codes for CSVSGGGLQWNEQFF.

This clonotype has a count of ten or more. The gene calls are TRBV28 and TRBJ1-2; 7 nucleotides match TRBD1. After removal of 2 bases from V and 4 bases from J, the junction contained 4 bases not matched to a gene. From germline, CDR1 is MDHEN and CDR2 SYDVKM. There are 14 residues in the CDR3. CDR3 DNA sequence: TGTGCCAGCAGTTTAGGGGACAGAGTCTATGGCTACACCTTC. It codes for CASSLGDRVYGYTF.

This chain connects TRBV20-1 to TRBJ1-6, with TRBD1 as a possible D gene (5 bases). The CDR3 is 14 residues long. CDR1 and CDR2 from the germline V gene are DFQATT and SNEGSKA (reference sequence). The germline V and J ends were trimmed by 3 bases and 7 bases, with 13 bases remaining between them. CDR3 in amino acids: CSASEGTWNSPLHF. The CDR3 nucleotides are TGCAGTGCTAGTGAGGGGACTTGGAATTCACCCCTCCACTTT.

The genes are TRBV27 and TRBJ1-2, with TRBD1 matching 7 bases. This CDR3 is built from 16 residues. The germline gives CDR1 MNHEY, CDR2 SMNVEV (reference sequence). The V gene end was trimmed by 6 bases and the J gene end by 4 bases; junction bases not matched to a gene: 14. CDR3 in amino acids: CASRPTRPRGLYGYTF. CDR3 sequence (DNA): TGTGCCAGCAGGCCAACCCGCCCAAGGGGGCTCTATGGCTACACCTTC.

The chain combines TRBV11-3 with TRBJ1-2; D gene uncertain. Trimming left V 4 bases short and J 4 bases short, with 16 bases between. The CDR3 is 15 residues long. The germline V gene has CDR1 SGHNT and CDR2 YENEEA. This CDR3 reads CASSSTVGRSYGYTF. CDR3 nucleotides: TGTGCCAGCAGCTCGACGGTAGGCAGAAGCTATGGCTACACCTTC.

The sample holds a few counts of this clonotype. The rearrangement joins TRBV5-1 to TRBJ2-1, with a weak D call TRBD2 (6 bases). Trimming removed 2 bases at V and 4 bases at J, with 16 bases between. There are 16 residues in the CDR3. Germline CDR1 SGHRS, CDR2 YFSETQ. CDR3 nucleotides: TGCGCCAGCAGCTTCCAACTAGCCGAAACTTACAATGAGCAGTTCTTC. It translates to CASSFQLAETYNEQFF.

J is TRBJ1-4 and V is TRBV7-2; D is unclear. This CDR3 comprises 15 residues. Trimming removed 3 bases at V and 3 bases at J, with 11 bases between. The germline CDR1 and CDR2 sequences are SGHTA and FQGNSA. This chain's CDR3 is CASSFRRVANEKLFF. The CDR3 DNA reads as TGTGCCAGCAGCTTTAGGCGGGTGGCTAATGAAAAACTGTTTTTT.

About this clonotype itself: Relative to the germline gene, one junction end is altered; a read error may explain this. The CDR3: CATSDSYTGGNEQFF. The CDR3 coding sequence is TGTGCCACCAGTGATTCCTACACAGGGGGGAATGAGCAGTTCTTT. J is TRBJ2-1 and V is TRBV24-1; 8 nucleotides align to TRBD1. CDR1 and CDR2 from the germline V gene are KGHDR and SFDVKD. This CDR3 is 15 amino acids long.

The rearrangement joins TRBV29-1 to TRBJ2-5; TRBD1 aligns across 7 bases. In germline, CDR1 is SQVTM, CDR2 ANQGSEA. The CDR3 has 13 residues. With 5 bases clipped from V and 5 bases from J, the junction kept 8 bases outside the gene matches. CDR3 nucleotides: TGCAGCGTTAGGGACAGTGGATCTGAGACCCAGTACTTC. Translating it yields CSVRDSGSETQYF.

The genes are TRBV7-3 and TRBJ1-1; D unclear. Germline lookup yields CDR1 SGHTA and CDR2 FQGTGA. The CDR3 length is 13 residues. V gave up 1 base and J gave up 3 bases, with 6 bases separating them. Written as DNA, the CDR3 is TGTGCCAGCAGCTTAAATGAGTACACTGAAGCTTTCTTT. Protein product: CASSLNEYTEAFF.

The chain carries TRBV12-3 or TRBV12-4 and TRBJ1-1; tentative D call: TRBD1 (6 bases). V lost 3 bases and J 6 bases, leaving 11 bases between the germline ends. This CDR3 spans 13 amino acids. The CDR3 is CASSFLGAAEAFF. The CDR3 DNA reads TGTGCCAGCAGTTTCCTGGGGGCCGCTGAAGCTTTCTTT.

The chain employs TRBV12-3 or TRBV12-4 and TRBJ2-5, with TRBD2 matching over 14 bases. The CDR3 is 17 residues long. The trim removed 3 bases at V and 1 base at J, leaving 4 bases unmatched. The CDR3 sequence is CASSFVGLAGAQETQYF. CDR3 in DNA: TGTGCCAGCAGTTTTGTGGGACTAGCGGGGGCCCAAGAGACCCAGTACTTC.

This chain connects TRBV7-3 to TRBJ1-1; D gene ambiguous. The V end lost 2 bases, the J end lost 5 bases, and 12 bases lay between the germline ends. Germline V gene sequence: CDR1 SGHTA, CDR2 FQGTGA. This CDR3 contains 14 residues. CDR3 in amino acids: CASSLGNQGTEAFF. In nucleotides, the CDR3 is TGTGCCAGCAGCTTAGGAAACCAAGGGACTGAAGCTTTCTTT.

The V gene is TRBV20-1, the J gene TRBJ2-2; no reliable D call. Trimming left V 3 bases short and J 0 bases short, with 8 bases between. CDR3 length: 14 residues. Per germline, CDR1 DFQATT and CDR2 SNEGSKA (reference sequence). The DNA of the CDR3 is TGCAGTGCTAGTCGAACTTCGAACACCGGGGAGCTGTTTTTT. Amino acid sequence: CSASRTSNTGELFF.

The V call is TRBV5-1, the J call TRBJ2-3, with 13 bases fitting TRBD2. Trimming cost V 1 base and J 7 bases; bases outside gene matches: 3. The CDR3 totals 15 residues. Germline CDR1 and CDR2: SGHRS and YFSETQ. The CDR3 loop reads CASSLTSGGAHTQYF. The CDR3, as DNA: TGCGCCAGCAGCTTGACTAGCGGGGGGGCGCATACGCAGTATTTT.

In its sample, this clonotype was seen a few times. This rearrangement joins TRBV11-2 to TRBJ2-1; the D is unclear. V was trimmed by 7 bases and J by 7 bases, leaving 14 bases between them. This CDR3 contains 13 residues. CDR1 is SGHAT and CDR2 is FQNNGV in the germline V gene. CDR3 sequence reads: CASTARLLNEQFF. As DNA, the CDR3 is TGTGCCAGCACGGCCAGGCTCCTGAATGAGCAGTTCTTC.